This T cell receptor beta chain is drawn from a study of blood T cell repertoires in COVID-19. At the level of the study: From T cells, B-cell-depleted T cells, or PBMCs came the material, which was cDNA or gDNA.

Only in-frame clones appear in the TCRdb table, and some are missing; sequencing was by immunoSEQ multiplex PCR. Here the sample spans 150,000 or so clones, under 80% being singletons. CDR3 length: 16 amino acids. The sequence was collected from a woman older than 75 with acute or convalescent COVID-19. The sequencing sample was made of peripheral blood. This chain connects TRBV21-1 to TRBJ2-1; the D call TRBD1 from the table was never checked on the DNA. TRBV21-1 is designated a pseudogene. The CDR3 DNA reads as TGTGCCAGCAGCAGAGCCCGGGACAGACATTACAATGAGCAGTTCTTC. It encodes CASSRARDRHYNEQFF.